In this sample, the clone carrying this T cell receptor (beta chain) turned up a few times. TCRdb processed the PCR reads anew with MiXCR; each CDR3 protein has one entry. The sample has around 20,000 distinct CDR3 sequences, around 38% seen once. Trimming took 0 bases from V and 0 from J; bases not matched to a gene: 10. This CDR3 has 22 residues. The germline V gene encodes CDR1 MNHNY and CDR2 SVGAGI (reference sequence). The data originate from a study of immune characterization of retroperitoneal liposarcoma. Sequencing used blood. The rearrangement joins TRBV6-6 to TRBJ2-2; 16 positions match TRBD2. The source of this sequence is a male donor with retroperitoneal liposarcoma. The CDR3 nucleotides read TGTGCCAGCAGTTACTCAGAGGGACTAGCGGGGGGGCGGTTCGCGAACACCGGGGAGCTGTTTTTT. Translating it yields CASSYSEGLAGGRFANTGELFF.